The subject of this entry is one TCR beta chain. As processed by the authors: From reference gene primer amplification, estimates of nucleated cell counts were derived. Profiling relied on immunoSEQ multiplex PCR, and the TCRdb table lists in-frame clones only, not all of them. V, J and clone size were drawn from that table, and D and trimming were deduced from the DNA. Among a few hundred thousand clones listed, about four fifths were seen once. The source of the sample is a study of blood T cell repertoires in COVID-19. Study context: Samples taken during acute and convalescent COVID-19 were collected in the United States, Italy and Spain. Sample material is recorded as cDNA or gDNA derived from T cells, B-cell-depleted T cells, or PBMCs.

The source is a woman aged 18-35 years with acute or convalescent COVID-19. What was sequenced was peripheral blood.

The CDR3 here is CATSRVMASGYNEQFF. Written as DNA, the CDR3 is TGTGCCACCAGCAGAGTCATGGCTAGCGGATACAATGAGCAGTTCTTC. The V gene is TRBV15, the J gene TRBJ2-1; 7 bases agree with TRBD2. The CDR3 is made up of 16 amino acids. J lost 4 bases, V lost 1 base, and 7 bases had no gene match. Germline V gives CDR1 LNHNV, CDR2 YYDKDF (reference sequence).